This T cell receptor beta chain came from a study of blood T cell repertoires in COVID-19. In the study overall: Samples taken during acute and convalescent COVID-19 were collected in the United States, Italy and Spain. T cells, B-cell-depleted T cells, or PBMCs supplied cDNA or gDNA.

Trimming left V 5 bases short and J 1 base short, with 10 bases between. This CDR3 contains 14 residues. The germline V gene encodes CDR1 MRHNA and CDR2 SNTAGT. The repertoire was sequenced with immunoSEQ multiplex PCR; TCRdb's copy has only in-frame clones and lacks some. The repertoire holds about 84,000 clones, with 90% to 95% as singletons. The chain links TRBV6-4 to TRBJ2-3; possible D gene TRBD2, 5 bases. This TCR derives from a human donor with active COVID-19. The donor label of this sample is uncertain. Sequencing was done on a sample of peripheral blood. The CDR3: CASSKELGTDTQYF. The CDR3 DNA follows: TGTGCCAGCAGTAAAGAACTAGGCACAGATACGCAGTATTTT.